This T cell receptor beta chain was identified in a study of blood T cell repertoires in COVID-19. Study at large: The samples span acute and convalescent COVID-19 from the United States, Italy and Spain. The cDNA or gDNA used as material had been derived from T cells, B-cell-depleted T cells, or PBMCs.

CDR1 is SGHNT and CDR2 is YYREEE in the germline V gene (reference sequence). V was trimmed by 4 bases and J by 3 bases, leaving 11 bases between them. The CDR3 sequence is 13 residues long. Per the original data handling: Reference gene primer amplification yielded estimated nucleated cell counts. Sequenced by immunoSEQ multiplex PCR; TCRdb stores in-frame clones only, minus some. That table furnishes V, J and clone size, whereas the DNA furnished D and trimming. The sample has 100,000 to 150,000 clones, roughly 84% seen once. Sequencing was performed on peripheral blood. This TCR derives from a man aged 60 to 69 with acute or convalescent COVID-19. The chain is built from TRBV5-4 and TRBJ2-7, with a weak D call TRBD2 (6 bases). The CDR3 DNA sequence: TGTGCCAGCAGCGGCGGGACCAACTACGAGCAGTACTTC. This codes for CASSGGTNYEQYF.